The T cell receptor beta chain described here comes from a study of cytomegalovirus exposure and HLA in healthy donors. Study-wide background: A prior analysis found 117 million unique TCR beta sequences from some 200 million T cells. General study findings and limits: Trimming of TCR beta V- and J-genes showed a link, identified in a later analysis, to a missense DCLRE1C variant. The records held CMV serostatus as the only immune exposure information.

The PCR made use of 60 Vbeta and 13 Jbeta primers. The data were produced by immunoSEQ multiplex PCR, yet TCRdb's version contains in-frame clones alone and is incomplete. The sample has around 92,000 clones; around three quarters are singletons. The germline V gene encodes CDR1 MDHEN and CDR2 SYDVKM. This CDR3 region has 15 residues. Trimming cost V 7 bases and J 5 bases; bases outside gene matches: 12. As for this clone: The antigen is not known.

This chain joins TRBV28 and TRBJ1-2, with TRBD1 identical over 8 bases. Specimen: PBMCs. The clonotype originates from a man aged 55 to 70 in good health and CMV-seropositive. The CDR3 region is CASISPGQGGYGYTF. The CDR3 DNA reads TGTGCCAGCATCTCTCCCGGACAGGGTGGGTATGGCTACACCTTC.